The sequence of this T cell receptor beta chain was determined in a study of brain T cells in children with intractable seizures. Overall study findings and caveats: Pre-surgery blood may have been undersampled, hiding some clones.

On this clone itself: What it binds is unknown.

The V gene lost 5 bases and the J gene lost 4 bases, with 18 bases spanning the gap. The CDR3 has 15 amino acids. Looked up from germline, CDR1 is SGHNT and CDR2 is YYREEE (reference sequence). Surgery cases with the highest brain T cell transcript signatures were chosen for sequencing. Pre-surgery treatment included at least one anti-epileptic drug. The assay was immunoSEQ multiplex PCR, and TCRdb's table has in-frame clones only and misses some. Among 55,000 to 80,000 clones listed, roughly 95% were seen once. The receptor was isolated from a boy under two years old with focal cortical dysplasia and intractable seizures. This chain connects TRBV5-4 to TRBJ1-2, with D unclear. This sample comprised peripheral blood, obtained at surgery. CDR3 amino acids: CASRATPPRGYGYTF. DNA of the CDR3: TGTGCCAGCAGGGCGACACCTCCTCGAGGCTATGGCTACACCTTC.